The next 26 T cell receptor beta chains were all read from a single sample in a study of persistence of HIV-infected CD4 T cells. Lysates of CMV-infected fibroblasts at 10 ug/mL stimulated these cells. Sorted nonresponding memory CD4+ T cells were CD40L-negative, CD69-negative, CD45RO-high. This was the immunoSEQ version 4 assay in survey mode. Data came from immunoSEQ multiplex PCR; TCRdb stores just in-frame clones and leaves some out. The sample includes roughly 34,000 clones, 75% to 85% of them seen just once. The antigens of these receptors remain unknown. The source was CD4+ T cells sorted from PBMCs after approximately 20-hour stimulation, collected from a patient who received antiretroviral therapy. Receptors originate from an adult man with HIV who was CMV-seropositive.

This clone was picked up one time. The J gene is TRBJ1-2, the V gene TRBV4-3; the match to TRBD1 covers 8 bases. In germline, CDR1 is LGHNA, CDR2 YSLEER. V shed 7 bases, J shed 5 bases, and the junction held 3 bases outside the gene matches. The CDR3 runs to 12 residues. CDR3 region: CASNRTGYGYTF. CDR3 DNA: TGCGCCAGCAACCGGACAGGGTATGGCTACACCTTC.

J is TRBJ2-2 and V is TRBV6-1; unclear D gene. The CDR3 loop spans 17 amino acids. Germline CDR1 MNHNS, CDR2 SASEGT. V was cut by 0 bases and J by 0 bases, with 11 bases left in between. CDR3 region: CASSEALWASNTGELFF. The CDR3 DNA sequence: TGTGCCAGCAGTGAAGCCCTGTGGGCCTCGAACACCGGGGAGCTGTTTTTT.

V gene TRBV28 combines with J gene TRBJ2-7; D ambiguous. Germline lookup yields CDR1 MDHEN and CDR2 SYDVKM. Trimming stripped 2 bases from V and 5 bases from J, with 1 base between. This CDR3 region has 10 residues. CDR3 region: CASSLHEQYF. Here the CDR3 DNA reads TGTGCCAGCAGTTTACACGAGCAGTACTTC.

This clone appeared a few times. The rearrangement joins TRBV6-5 to TRBJ1-5; 8 nucleotides align to TRBD1. From germline, CDR1 is MNHEY and CDR2 SVGAGI. This CDR3 comprises 15 residues. The junction had 5 bases not matched to a gene; V was cut back by 6 bases and J by 1 base. DNA of the CDR3: TGTGCCAGCAGCCGGACAGGGCAAAGCAATCAGCCCCAGCATTTT. As protein: CASSRTGQSNQPQHF.

The chain uses TRBV9 and TRBJ1-1; D gene uncertain. CDR3 size: 15 residues. Germline loops: CDR1 SGDLS, CDR2 YYNGEE. Trimming pared 3 bases from V and 3 bases from J, leaving 15 bases between. The CDR3 region is CASSGGVVDDTEAFF. CDR3 nucleotide sequence: TGTGCCAGCAGCGGCGGGGTTGTGGATGACACTGAAGCTTTCTTT. Variable domain in full (rest from reference TRBV9 and TRBJ1-1): DSGVTQTPKHLITATGQRVTLRCSPRSGDLSVYWYQQSLDQGLQFLIQYYNGEERAKGNILERFSAQQFPDLHSELNLSSLELGDSALYFCASSGGVVDDTEAFFGQGTRLTVV.

The chain is built from TRBV5-1 and TRBJ2-2, with 8 bases aligning to TRBD2. The J segment lost 5 bases and the V segment lost 4 bases, leaving 10 bases of the junction unmatched. Germline V gene data show CDR1 as SGHRS and CDR2 as YFSETQ. This CDR3 contains 16 residues. This chain's CDR3 is CASSLDGGASTGELFF. The DNA of the CDR3 is TGCGCCAGCAGCCTCGACGGGGGGGCCTCTACCGGGGAGCTGTTTTTT.

This chain joins TRBV4-2 and TRBJ2-3, with TRBD2 as a possible D gene (5 bases). CDR3 length equals 17 residues. Germline loops: CDR1 LGHNA, CDR2 YNFKEQ. Trimming shortened V by 4 bases and J by 4 bases, and 21 bases separated the two germline ends. This CDR3 reads CASSLQTTQRYADTQYF. CDR3 nucleotide sequence: TGTGCCAGCAGCCTTCAGACTACCCAAAGGTATGCAGATACGCAGTATTTT.

The V call is TRBV10-1, the J call TRBJ2-1; the D gene could be TRBD1 or TRBD2 (6 bases each). The length of the CDR3 is 14 residues. Germline-derived CDR1 and CDR2 are WNHNN and SYGVQD (reference sequence). The ends were cut back, 3 bases at V and 4 bases at J, with 10 bases in the middle. The CDR3 here is CASSDGGPYNEQFF. For the CDR3, the DNA is TGCGCCAGCAGTGACGGGGGCCCTTACAATGAGCAGTTCTTC.

The chain carries TRBV7-2 and TRBJ2-2; D possibly corresponds to TRBD2 (6 bases). CDR3 size: 17 residues. Germline V gives CDR1 SGHTA, CDR2 FQGNSA. Deletions cut 5 bases from V and 4 bases from J, with 20 bases between. CDR3 protein: CASSKRLSAEGTGELFF. In nucleotides, the CDR3 is TGTGCCAGCAGCAAAAGGTTGTCGGCGGAGGGCACCGGGGAGCTGTTTTTT.

This clone has only one observation. The rearrangement joins TRBV7-9 to TRBJ1-2; 7 bases match TRBD1. Per germline, CDR1 SEHNR and CDR2 FQNEAQ (reference sequence). The CDR3 runs to 11 residues. V shed 4 bases and J 13 bases; nucleotides not matched to a gene: 6. Here the CDR3 reads CASSSRQGFTF. Here the CDR3 DNA reads TGTGCCAGCAGCTCAAGACAGGGATTCACCTTC.

J is TRBJ2-2 and V is TRBV19; D is possibly TRBD2 (6 bases). The germline gives CDR1 LNHDA, CDR2 SQIVND (reference sequence). The CDR3 consists of 15 residues. The V and J ends lost 7 bases and 0 bases respectively, with 12 bases between them. The DNA of the CDR3 is TGTGCCAGTAAATCGGGAGCCGCGAACACCGGGGAGCTGTTTTTT. This sequence encodes CASKSGAANTGELFF.

The chain combines TRBV5-1 with TRBJ1-5, with a possible D match to TRBD1 (5 bases). CDR1 is SGHRS and CDR2 is YFSETQ in the germline V gene. The V gene lost 0 bases and the J gene lost 6 bases, with 13 bases spanning the gap. The CDR3 length is 15 residues. The CDR3: CASSLAGRDGQPQHF. The CDR3 coding sequence is TGCGCCAGCAGCTTGGCGGGGCGGGATGGTCAGCCCCAGCATTTT.

The DNA of the CDR3 is TGTGCCAGCAGCCATCCGGGACAGGGTTACCAAGCAACTAATGAAAAACTGTTTTTT. It specifies CASSHPGQGYQATNEKLFF. V is TRBV3-1 (or the pseudogene TRBV3-2) and J is TRBJ1-4, with 9 bases that match TRBD1. Germline-derived CDR1 and CDR2 are LGHDT and YNNKEL (reference sequence). V trimming: 3 bases; J trimming: 0 bases; junction bases outside the gene matches: 11. This CDR3 contains 19 residues.

The rearrangement uses TRBV18 and TRBJ2-5; 10 bases agree with TRBD2. This CDR3 has 17 amino acids. The V segment lost 2 bases and the J segment 4 bases; nucleotides outside the gene matches: 10. CDR1 KGHSH and CDR2 LQKENI come from the germline V gene. The CDR3 bases are TGTGCCAGCTCACCAGTACGGGCTAGCGGGGGAACAGAGACCCAGTACTTC. Translating it yields CASSPVRASGGTETQYF.

The CDR3 DNA reads as TGTGCCAGCAGTGAACCCCTCGGGGGAGTGAACTATGGCTACACCTTC. As protein: CASSEPLGGVNYGYTF. This rearrangement joins TRBV6-1 to TRBJ1-2; possibly TRBD1 for D (5 bases). With 2 bases removed from V and 2 bases from J, the gap between germline ends came to 15 bases. The CDR3 has 16 residues. Germline V gives CDR1 MNHNS, CDR2 SASEGT.

The V gene is TRBV3-1 (or the pseudogene TRBV3-2), the J gene TRBJ1-2, with 10 bases aligning to TRBD1. J gave up 7 bases and V 2 bases, and 7 bases lay outside the gene matches. Per germline, CDR1 LGHDT and CDR2 YNNKEL (reference sequence). The CDR3 runs to 15 residues. The CDR3 bases are TGTGCCAGCAGCCAACCGACAGGGGGCGTTGGTGGCTACACCTTC. Its protein product is CASSQPTGGVGGYTF.

V usage is TRBV6-2 or TRBV6-3 and J usage is TRBJ1-5; no firm D call. CDR1 MNHEY and CDR2 SVGEGT come from the germline V gene. Trimming left V 1 base short and J 0 bases short, with 7 bases between. The CDR3 covers 15 residues. The CDR3 protein is CASSYWASSNQPQHF. CDR3 coding DNA: TGTGCCAGCAGTTACTGGGCAAGTAGCAATCAGCCCCAGCATTTT.

The V call is TRBV6-5, the J call TRBJ1-2, with D maybe TRBD1 (5 bases). Germline CDR1 and CDR2: MNHEY and SVGAGI. V was trimmed by 6 bases and J by 0 bases, leaving 14 bases between them. The CDR3 length is 15 residues. The CDR3 coding sequence is TGTGCCAGCAGCCGTCCAGGGCAAGCTAACTATGGCTACACCTTC. Its translation: CASSRPGQANYGYTF.

This clone is a singleton in its sample. This chain connects TRBV5-1 to TRBJ1-2; 8 positions match TRBD1. The CDR3 has 14 residues. Germline CDR1 SGHRS, CDR2 YFSETQ. V trimming: 4 bases; J trimming: 7 bases; junction bases outside the gene matches: 9. The CDR3, as DNA: TGCGCCAGCAGCGAGGGGCAGGGGGCTGGTGGCTACACCTTC. It encodes CASSEGQGAGGYTF.

The chain joins TRBV5-1 to TRBJ2-5; no definite D call. In germline, CDR1 is SGHRS, CDR2 YFSETQ. The CDR3 is made up of 14 amino acids. V dropped 0 bases and J dropped 0 bases, with 6 bases sitting between them. This CDR3 reads CASSLVGYQETQYF. CDR3 coding DNA: TGCGCCAGCAGCTTGGTAGGATACCAAGAGACCCAGTACTTC.

V and J are TRBV9 and TRBJ1-2, with 9 positions matching TRBD1. J gave up 7 bases and V 0 bases, and 4 bases lay outside the gene matches. The CDR3 totals 14 residues. The germline V gene has CDR1 SGDLS and CDR2 YYNGEE. The CDR3 loop reads CASSVEQGARGYTF. The CDR3 DNA sequence: TGTGCCAGCAGCGTAGAACAGGGGGCGCGTGGCTACACCTTC.

The chain carries TRBV7-9 and TRBJ2-1; unclear D gene. Germline CDR1 is SEHNR and CDR2 is FQNEAQ (reference sequence). Trimming left V 7 bases short and J 0 bases short, with 7 bases between. The CDR3 is 13 amino acids. The CDR3 region is CASTPSSYNEQFF. DNA for the CDR3: TGTGCCAGCACCCCGAGCTCCTACAATGAGCAGTTCTTC.

The CDR3 bases are TGTGCCAGCAGTTACGTTGGGTCCGTGGGGCCCCAGCATTTT. Its protein product is CASSYVGSVGPQHF. This chain uses TRBV6-5 with TRBJ1-5; D is uncertain. V dropped 2 bases and J dropped 9 bases, with 14 bases sitting between them. CDR3 length: 14 amino acids. The germline V gene has CDR1 MNHEY and CDR2 SVGAGI.

V is TRBV19 and J is TRBJ1-1, with D perhaps TRBD1 (5 bases). V was shortened by 3 bases and J by 0 bases, with 11 bases between the two germline ends. Per the germline V gene, CDR1 is LNHDA and CDR2 is SQIVND (reference sequence). The CDR3 has 15 residues. In nucleotides, the CDR3 is TGTGCCAGTAGTATGGTACAGGAAGTGAACACTGAAGCTTTCTTT. Its protein is CASSMVQEVNTEAFF.

This chain links TRBV10-3 with TRBJ1-1; no reliable D call. CDR1 is ENHRY, CDR2 SYGVKD, per germline. Trimming pared 0 bases from V and 3 bases from J, leaving 8 bases between. The CDR3 totals 14 residues. The CDR3 protein is CAISESWQYTEAFF. CDR3 sequence (DNA): TGTGCCATCAGTGAGTCGTGGCAGTACACTGAAGCTTTCTTT.

The chain is built from TRBV3-1 (or the pseudogene TRBV3-2) and TRBJ1-1; 8 positions agree with TRBD1. J was trimmed by 0 bases and V by 4 bases; bases with no gene match: 7. This CDR3 is built from 16 residues. Germline V gene lookup returns CDR1 LGHDT and CDR2 YNNKEL (reference sequence). CDR3 sequence (DNA): TGTGCCAGCAGCCCCTACGGCAGGGGGCTGAACACTGAAGCTTTCTTT. This encodes CASSPYGRGLNTEAFF.